The 20 T cell receptor beta chains given below trace back to one sample, sequenced in a study of blood T cells in healthy people across ages. A second PCR of roughly 7 to 11 cycles used a sample-barcoded 5' primer and a J-beta primer mix. Using its own MiXCR run on the 5' RACE reads, TCRdb lists one record per CDR3 protein. There are 1,100,000 or so distinct CDR3 sequences in the sample; 35% to 50% occur only once, and under 20% lies in the top ten. Material for sequencing was blood. These receptor sequences come from a woman in her sixties in good health.

Points on this clonotype: A much bigger clone sits one base away, suggesting this may be a read error. The chain recombines TRBV7-2 with TRBJ2-5; D is uncertain. TRBJ2-1 explains the end of the DNA better; the J call may be wrong. Germline CDR1 SGHTA, CDR2 FQGNSA. There are 12 residues in the CDR3. CDR3 in DNA: TGTGCCAGCAGCGTGAGCGTTGAGACCCAGTTCTTC. Translating gives CASSVSVETQFF.

This clonotype was picked up a small number of times. The V call is TRBV2, the J call TRBJ2-3; 7 positions match TRBD2. Trimming removed 4 bases from V and 0 bases from J; junction bases left unmatched: 4. The CDR3 length is 15 residues. Germline V CDR1 and CDR2: SNHLY, FYNNEI. CDR3 loop: CASSGASGSTDTQYF. For the CDR3, the DNA is TGTGCCAGCAGTGGGGCTAGCGGTAGCACAGATACGCAGTATTTT.

This clonotype was seen a few times. The V gene is TRBV6-1, the J gene TRBJ1-1, with a tentative D call TRBD1 (6 bases). From germline, CDR1 is MNHNS and CDR2 SASEGT. This CDR3 comprises 14 residues. Trimming stripped 4 bases from V and 5 bases from J, with 14 bases between. The CDR3 DNA sequence: TGTGCCAGCAGTGTTGGGGAGGGGGGAACTGAAGCTTTCTTT. Translated, it gives CASSVGEGGTEAFF.

At least ten counts were recorded for this clonotype. V and J are TRBV4-2 and TRBJ2-3; D unclear. V shed 0 bases and J shed 2 bases, with 9 bases lying between them. Looked up from germline, CDR1 is LGHNA and CDR2 is YNFKEQ. CDR3 size: 15 residues. The CDR3 is CASSQDFPPTDTQYF. The CDR3 DNA reads TGTGCCAGCAGCCAAGATTTTCCTCCCACAGATACGCAGTATTTT.

The table lists this clonotype with a few counts. This chain uses TRBV6-2 or TRBV6-3 with TRBJ1-2; D call uncertain. This CDR3 has 16 amino acids. The V and J ends lost 0 bases and 5 bases respectively, with 16 bases between them. Germline-derived CDR1 and CDR2 are MNHEY and SVGEGT. The CDR3 DNA sequence: TGTGCCAGCAGTTACTCGCTCATCAAACCCCTTTATGGCTACACCTTC. Its translation is CASSYSLIKPLYGYTF.

The rearrangement joins TRBV6-5 to TRBJ1-4, with 8 nucleotides matching TRBD1. Germline V CDR1 and CDR2: MNHEY, SVGAGI. The ends lost 5 bases at V and 8 bases at J; junction bases unmatched: 7. CDR3 size: 14 residues. The CDR3 sequence is CASSPSGGDEKLFF. In nucleotides, the CDR3 is TGTGCCAGCAGTCCCTCAGGGGGCGACGAAAAACTGTTTTTT.

The chain recombines TRBV20-1 with TRBJ2-7; D gene unclear. With 5 bases removed from V and 3 bases from J, the gap between germline ends came to 2 bases. CDR1 is DFQATT, CDR2 SNEGSKA, per germline (reference sequence). The CDR3 totals 9 residues. CDR3 bases: TGCAGTGCTGGCTACGAGCAGTACTTC. It specifies CSAGYEQYF.

In its sample, this clonotype was seen a few times. The J gene is TRBJ2-1, the V gene TRBV5-1, with 8 bases aligning to TRBD1. Germline values: CDR1 SGHRS, CDR2 YFSETQ. The CDR3 runs 15 residues. The junction had 5 bases not matched to a gene; V was cut back by 1 base and J by 5 bases. CDR3 coding DNA: TGCGCCAGCAGCTTGCTTGGGACAGGAGACAATGAGCAGTTCTTC. It codes for CASSLLGTGDNEQFF.

The chain links TRBV20-1 to TRBJ2-3, with 7 bases aligning to TRBD1. V lost 4 bases, J lost 4 bases, and 14 bases stayed unmatched. This CDR3 is 16 amino acids long. Germline V gives CDR1 DFQATT, CDR2 SNEGSKA (reference sequence). The DNA of the CDR3 is TGCAGTGCTACATCCACCGGGACAGCCGCCGCAGATACGCAGTATTTT. This translates into CSATSTGTAAADTQYF.

The chain links TRBV9 to TRBJ2-1, with D maybe TRBD2 (6 bases). V was trimmed by 0 bases and J by 6 bases, leaving 10 bases between them. Germline CDR1 is SGDLS and CDR2 is YYNGEE. The CDR3 length is 14 residues. CDR3 amino acids: CASSVGGIGNEQFF. CDR3 nucleotides: TGTGCCAGCAGCGTAGGCGGGATCGGCAATGAGCAGTTCTTC.

Turning to this clonotype: One end of the junction varies from germline; a read error may be responsible. This rearrangement joins TRBV7-9 to TRBJ1-2; TRBD1 matches at 8 bases. The CDR3 loop spans 14 amino acids. Germline V gene lookup returns CDR1 SEHNR and CDR2 FQNEAQ (reference sequence). As DNA, the CDR3 is TGTGCCAGCAGCTCAGGGGGCCCTAACAATGGCTACACCTTC. Amino acid sequence: CASSSGGPNNGYTF.

Concerning this clonotype itself: A much larger clone is a single base away; this may be a read error. The chain joins TRBV4-1 to TRBJ2-1, with 8 bases that match TRBD1. The CDR3 totals 15 residues. In germline, CDR1 is MGHRA, CDR2 YSYEKL. Trimming at V came to 3 bases and at J to 13 bases, leaving 14 bases not matched to a gene. The CDR3: CASSHPDRGGETQFF. The CDR3 DNA sequence: TGCGCCAGCAGCCACCCTGACAGGGGTGGAGAGACCCAGTTCTTC.

This chain uses TRBV24-1 with TRBJ2-1; D gene unclear. V shed 3 bases and J shed 5 bases, with 13 bases lying between them. The germline V gene encodes CDR1 KGHDR and CDR2 SFDVKD. This CDR3 has 15 residues. DNA of the CDR3: TGTGCCACCAGTGATCCTACGACTGGAAACAATGAGCAGTTCTTC. Amino acids: CATSDPTTGNNEQFF.

This chain connects TRBV2 to TRBJ2-2, with D perhaps TRBD2 (5 bases). This CDR3 is built from 13 residues. Germline lookup yields CDR1 SNHLY and CDR2 FYNNEI. V was cut by 4 bases and J by 4 bases, with 7 bases left in between. The CDR3 spells CASSGTSTGELFF. The CDR3 DNA reads TGTGCCAGCAGTGGAACTAGCACCGGGGAGCTGTTTTTT.

This clonotype was seen just once. This chain connects TRBV7-9 to TRBJ1-2; the match to TRBD1 covers 8 bases. The length of the CDR3 is 16 residues. Germline assignment: CDR1 SEHNR and CDR2 FQNEAQ (reference sequence). V trimming: 4 bases; J trimming: 1 base; junction bases outside the gene matches: 8. CDR3 region: CASSSNSGGFNYGYTF. The CDR3 region has the DNA TGTGCCAGCAGCTCGAACTCAGGGGGCTTTAACTATGGCTACACCTTC.

The chain carries TRBV6-4 and TRBJ1-1; 9 bases are a match to TRBD1. Germline V gives CDR1 MRHNA, CDR2 SNTAGT. This CDR3 spans 16 amino acids. After removal of 3 bases from V and 4 bases from J, the junction contained 9 bases not matched to a gene. The CDR3 protein is CASSEITGQGSTEAFF. The CDR3 bases are TGTGCCAGCAGTGAAATAACCGGACAGGGGAGCACTGAAGCTTTCTTT.

Of note for this clonotype: A clone one base away is much larger, so this may be a read error. This chain connects TRBV27 to TRBJ2-3, with 9 bases fitting TRBD2. CDR3 length: 14 residues. CDR1 is MNHEY, CDR2 SMNVEV, per germline (reference sequence). V gave up 5 bases and J gave up 6 bases; unmatched junction bases: 6. The CDR3 nucleotides read TGTGCCAGCAGTCCGTTTACTAGCGGGGATACGCAGTATTTT. It translates to CASSPFTSGDTQYF.

The rearrangement joins TRBV14 to TRBJ2-1; 11 bases line up with TRBD2. CDR3 length: 15 residues. The germline gives CDR1 SGHDN, CDR2 FVKESK. J lost 9 bases, V lost 2 bases, and 6 bases had no gene match. The CDR3 sequence is CASSQRTLAGGEQFF. Here the CDR3 DNA reads TGTGCCAGCAGCCAACGAACCCTAGCGGGAGGTGAGCAGTTCTTC. Supplemented by reference TRBV14 and TRBJ2-1, the full variable domain reads EAGVTQFPSHSVIEKGQTVTLRCDPISGHDNLYWYRRVMGKEIKFLLHFVKESKQDESGMPNNRFLAERTGGTYSTLKVQPAELEDSGVYFCASSQRTLAGGEQFFGPGTRLTVL.

This clonotype has more than one count but fewer than ten. The chain is built from TRBV7-9 and TRBJ2-4; D unresolved. Per germline, CDR1 SEHNR and CDR2 FQNEAQ (reference sequence). V lost 4 bases, J lost 0 bases, and 16 bases lay in between. The CDR3 consists of 17 residues. CDR3 nucleotides: TGTGCCAGCAGCTCGAACTCAGAAATTGTAGCCAAAAACATTCAGTACTTC. It translates to CASSSNSEIVAKNIQYF.

This rearrangement joins TRBV11-2 to TRBJ1-5, with a weak D call TRBD1 (6 bases). Germline V gene data show CDR1 as SGHAT and CDR2 as FQNNGV. This CDR3 region has 13 residues. Trimming cost V 5 bases and J 5 bases, with 10 bases left between them. CDR3 DNA: TGTGCCAGCAGCGATACAGGGTATCAGCCCCAGCATTTT. The encoded protein is CASSDTGYQPQHF.